This TCR beta chain was identified during a study of T cells after posttransplantation cyclophosphamide. The related graft donor's blood sample was taken on the day of bone marrow donation. Points on this clone: The target antigen is unknown.

The CDR3 is 15 residues long. Trimming cost V 5 bases and J 5 bases; bases outside gene matches: 8. Germline V gene lookup returns CDR1 MNHEY and CDR2 SMNVEV (reference sequence). Study-level findings and limits: After PTCy, TRB diversity resembled that of CNI/methotrexate controls. Blood and skin or GI T cell repertoires showed limited TRB overlap. Donor-recipient repertoire similarity was low at 1-2 months, rising over year one.

Sequencing was performed with immunoSEQ multiplex PCR; in TCRdb, only in-frame clones are kept and a portion is missing. Observed in the sample are more than 25,000 clones, none of them singletons. The receptor was isolated from a man aged 50 or older in good health, CMV-negative, and a related stem cell transplant donor. Material for sequencing was PBMCs. This chain uses TRBV27 with TRBJ2-2, with 7 bases that match TRBD2. CDR3 in amino acids: CASSDLTSRTGELFF. The CDR3 DNA is TGTGCCAGCAGTGACTTGACTAGCCGTACCGGGGAGCTGTTTTTT.